Sequencing of this TCR beta chain was carried out in a study of breast tumors, draining lymph nodes, adjacent tissues. Findings of the study overall: Luminal-like breast cancer showed significantly greater tumor-nontumor repertoire similarity than basal-like breast cancer did.

V shed 1 base and J shed 6 bases, with 6 bases lying between them. Germline V gene sequence: CDR1 LNHNV, CDR2 YYDKDF (reference sequence). This CDR3 has 13 amino acids. Axillary draining lymph nodes of breast cancer patients supplied the node samples. This clonotype was counted many times. Antigen specificity is unknown. TCRdb re-called the multiplex PCR reads through MiXCR, storing one row per CDR3 protein. The sample carries approximately 230,000 distinct CDR3 sequences, under 40% recorded once. Sequenced: axillary lymph node tissue. The chain has TRBV15 and TRBJ2-2; D ambiguous. The clonotype was recovered from a female donor with breast cancer. Some clones in this sample may be carry-over from other donors' samples. The CDR3 sequence: CATSRVSAGELFF. The CDR3 coding sequence is TGTGCCACCAGCAGAGTATCCGCCGGGGAGCTGTTTTTT. Filled out from reference TRBV15 and TRBJ2-2, the complete variable domain reads DAMVIQNPRYQVTQFGKPVTLSCSQTLNHNVMYWYQQKSSQAPKLLFHYYDKDFNNEADTPDNFQSRRPNTSFCFLDIRSPGLGDTAMYLCATSRVSAGELFFGEGSRLTVL.